This T cell receptor beta chain was obtained from a study of cytomegalovirus exposure and HLA in healthy donors. PCR amplification relied on 60 Vbeta primers (plus 13 Jbeta primers). Measured with immunoSEQ multiplex PCR; TCRdb has only the in-frame clones, and not every one. Among approximately 260,000 clones listed, around four fifths were seen once. The trim removed 2 bases at V and 5 bases at J, leaving 10 bases unmatched. The CDR3 runs 15 residues. Germline lookup yields CDR1 SGHRS and CDR2 YFSETQ. Material: PBMCs. The V and J genes are TRBV5-1 and TRBJ2-7; the match to TRBD2 covers 7 bases. The TCR sequence derives from a woman in her forties in good health and CMV-seropositive. The DNA for the CDR3 is TGCGCCAGCAGCTTCCCGGGGGGAGGGATTAACGAGCAGTACTTC. Translated, it gives CASSFPGGGINEQYF.